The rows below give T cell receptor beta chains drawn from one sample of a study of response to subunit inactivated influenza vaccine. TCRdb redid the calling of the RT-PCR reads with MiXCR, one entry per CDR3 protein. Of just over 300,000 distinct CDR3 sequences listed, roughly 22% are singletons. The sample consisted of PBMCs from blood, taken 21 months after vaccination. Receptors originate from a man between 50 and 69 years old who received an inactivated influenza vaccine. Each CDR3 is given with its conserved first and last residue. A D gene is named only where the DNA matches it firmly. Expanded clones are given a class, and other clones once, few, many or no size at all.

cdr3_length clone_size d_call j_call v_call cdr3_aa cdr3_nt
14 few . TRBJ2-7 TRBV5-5 CASSLYFRGGEQYF TGTGCCAGCAGCTTATACTTCAGGGGCGGCGAGCAGTACTTC
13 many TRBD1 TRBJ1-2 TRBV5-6 CASGRGRSYGYTF TGTGCCAGCGGAAGGGGGCGCTCCTATGGCTACACCTTC
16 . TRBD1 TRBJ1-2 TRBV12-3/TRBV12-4 CASSFLGQGGDYGYTF TGTGCCAGCAGTTTCCTGGGACAGGGGGGAGACTATGGCTACACCTTC
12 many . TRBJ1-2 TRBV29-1 CSVEDRGYGYTF TGCAGCGTTGAGGACAGAGGGTATGGCTACACCTTC
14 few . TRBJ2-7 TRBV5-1 CASSPLEPIYEQYF TGCGCCAGCAGCCCTCTCGAACCGATTTACGAGCAGTACTTC
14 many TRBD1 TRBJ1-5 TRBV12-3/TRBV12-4 CASSPGQRNQPQHF TGTGCCAGCAGCCCGGGACAGAGGAATCAGCCCCAGCATTTT
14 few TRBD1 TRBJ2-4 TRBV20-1 CSALANRGGNIQYF TGCAGTGCTTTGGCGAACAGGGGCGGAAACATTCAGTACTTC
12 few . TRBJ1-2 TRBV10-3 CAISDGLYGYTF TGTGCCATCAGTGACGGCCTCTATGGCTACACCTTC
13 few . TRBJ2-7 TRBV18 CASSPPRAYEQYF TGTGCCAGCTCACCACCGAGGGCTTACGAGCAGTACTTC
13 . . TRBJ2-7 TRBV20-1 CSARVVGTDEQYF TGCAGTGCTAGAGTCGTCGGGACGGACGAGCAGTACTTC
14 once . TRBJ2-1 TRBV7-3 CASSPVIGADEQFF TGTGCCAGCAGCCCTGTGATCGGGGCGGATGAGCAGTTCTTC
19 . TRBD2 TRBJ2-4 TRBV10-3 CAISPGTSGDSLAKNIQYF TGTGCCATCAGCCCCGGGACTAGCGGGGATTCTCTAGCCAAAAACATTCAGTACTTC
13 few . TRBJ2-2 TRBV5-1 CASSFRVTGELFF TGCGCCAGCAGCTTCAGAGTGACCGGGGAGCTGTTTTTT
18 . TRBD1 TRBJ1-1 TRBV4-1 CASNLTPRSGQGNTEAFF TGCGCCAGCAACCTAACCCCCCGATCGGGACAGGGGAACACTGAAGCTTTCTTT
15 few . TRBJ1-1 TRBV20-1 CSARDMGHWNTEAFF TGCAGTGCTAGAGATATGGGACATTGGAACACTGAAGCTTTCTTT
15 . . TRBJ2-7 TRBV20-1 CSARDFRLGSYEQYF TGCAGTGCTAGAGATTTTCGGCTCGGGTCCTACGAGCAGTACTTC
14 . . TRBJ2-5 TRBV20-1 CSARRQGIEETQYF TGCAGTGCTAGAAGGCAGGGGATTGAGGAGACCCAGTACTTC
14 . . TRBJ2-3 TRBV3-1 CASRRMTDTDTQYF TGTGCCAGCAGAAGGATGACAGACACAGATACGCAGTATTTT
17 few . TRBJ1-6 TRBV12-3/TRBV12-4 CASSFIFRELQGGPLHF TGTGCCAGCAGTTTCATCTTCCGGGAACTTCAAGGTGGACCCCTCCACTTT
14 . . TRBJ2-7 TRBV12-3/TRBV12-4 CASSFRGRRYEQYF TGTGCCAGCAGTTTTAGGGGAAGGCGCTACGAGCAGTACTTC